One sample yielded the 7 T cell receptor beta chains listed below, sequenced in a study of T cells in localized non-small cell lung cancer. Libraries were prepared by immunoSEQ multiplex PCR; TCRdb keeps only in-frame clonotypes and omits some of them. The sample has 1,500 to 2,000 clones; approximately 25% are singletons. The sequencing here drew on normal lung tissue next to the tumor, taken before any cancer treatment. The origin of the receptors is a male donor at least 60 years old with stage II squamous cell lung carcinoma.

The sample holds a few counts of this clone. This chain links TRBV5-1 with TRBJ2-5, with D tentatively TRBD2 (6 bases). This CDR3 region has 14 residues. Germline CDR1 and CDR2: SGHRS and YFSETQ. V was shortened by 7 bases and J by 5 bases, with 18 bases between the two germline ends. In DNA, the CDR3 is TGCGCCAGCGGCCTGGGACTTGTCGGCGAGACCCAGTACTTC. Translating gives CASGLGLVGETQYF.

The chain employs TRBV10-2 and TRBJ2-5; D unresolved. The V gene's germline CDR1 is WSHSY and CDR2 SAAADI. V was clipped by 8 bases and J by 8 bases, with 15 bases between them. CDR3 size: 12 residues. The CDR3 sequence: CASAEDPQTQYF. CDR3 sequence (DNA): TGCGCCAGCGCCGAAGACCCCCAAACCCAGTACTTC.

This clone was counted only a few times. The rearrangement links TRBV6-8 to TRBJ2-5; 10 bases match TRBD2. The germline gives CDR1 MNHGY, CDR2 SAAAGT. The CDR3 is 15 residues long. The trim removed 8 bases at V and 3 bases at J, leaving 9 bases unmatched. The CDR3: CASVNLAGAKETQYF. The CDR3, as DNA: TGTGCCAGCGTAAACCTAGCGGGGGCCAAAGAGACCCAGTACTTC.

A few counts support this clone. V gene TRBV5-1 combines with J gene TRBJ1-1; D remains unclear. This CDR3 comprises 15 residues. V lost 2 bases and J lost 1, with 12 bases in between. Per germline, CDR1 SGHRS and CDR2 YFSETQ. CDR3 sequence reads: CASSFSGTANTEAFF. CDR3 in DNA: TGCGCCAGCAGCTTTTCTGGTACGGCGAACACTGAAGCTTTCTTT.

The chain has TRBV19 and TRBJ2-3; D call uncertain. V dropped 3 bases and J dropped 3 bases, with 1 base sitting between them. Germline-derived CDR1 and CDR2 are LNHDA and SQIVND (reference sequence). The CDR3 is 11 amino acids. Here the CDR3 reads CASSMTDTQYF. The CDR3 DNA is TGTGCCAGTAGTATGACAGATACGCAGTATTTT.

The genes are TRBV2 and TRBJ1-1; 8 nucleotides agree with TRBD1. The CDR3 runs to 14 residues. V lost 4 bases and J lost 3; bases outside the gene matches: 4. Germline values: CDR1 SNHLY, CDR2 FYNNEI. As DNA, the CDR3 is TGTGCCAGCAGTGTCGCAGGGGGCGACACTGAAGCTTTCTTT. Its translation: CASSVAGGDTEAFF.

The V and J genes are TRBV11-3 and TRBJ2-5, with D possibly TRBD2 on 6 matching bases. CDR3 size: 15 residues. From germline, CDR1 is SGHNT and CDR2 YENEEA. V lost 3 bases to trimming and J lost 4 bases, with 15 bases between them. The CDR3 reads CASSLTRGDGETQYF. The CDR3 DNA is TGTGCCAGCAGCTTGACTAGAGGGGATGGAGAGACCCAGTACTTC.